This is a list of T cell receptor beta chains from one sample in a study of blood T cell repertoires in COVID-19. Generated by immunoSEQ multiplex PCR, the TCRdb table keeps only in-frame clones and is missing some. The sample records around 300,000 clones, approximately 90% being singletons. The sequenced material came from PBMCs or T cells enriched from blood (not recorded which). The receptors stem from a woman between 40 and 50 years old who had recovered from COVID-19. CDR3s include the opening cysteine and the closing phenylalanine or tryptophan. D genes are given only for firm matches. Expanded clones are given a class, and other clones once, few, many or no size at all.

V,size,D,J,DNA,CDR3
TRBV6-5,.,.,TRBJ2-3,TGTGCCAGCAGTCTGTTCGGGAGAAGCACAGATACGCAGTATTTT,CASSLFGRSTDTQYF
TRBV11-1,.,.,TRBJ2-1,TGTGCCAGCACTCGCGGTGATGAGCAGTTCTTC,CASTRGDEQFF
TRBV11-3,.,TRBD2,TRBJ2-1,TGTGCCAGCAGCTTAGGGGAGGGCCTAAGCTCCTACAATGAGCAGTTCTTC,CASSLGEGLSSYNEQFF
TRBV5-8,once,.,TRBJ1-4,TGTGCCAGCAGCTTGGCCCTAGTGGTCAGACCCACTAATGAAAAACTGTTTTTT,CASSLALVVRPTNEKLFF
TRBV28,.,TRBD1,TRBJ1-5,TGTGCCAGCAGTTTGGGACAGGGGGCTGGGCATTTT,CASSLGQGAGHF
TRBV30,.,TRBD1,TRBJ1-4,TGTGCCTGGAGCCCATGGGGGACAGGGCCAGACGAAAAACTGTTTTTT,CAWSPWGTGPDEKLFF
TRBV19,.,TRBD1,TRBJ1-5,TGTGCCAGTTCCACAGGGGTTAATAGCAATCAGCCCCAGCATTTT,CASSTGVNSNQPQHF
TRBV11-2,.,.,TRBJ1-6,TGTGCCAGCAGCTTAACCCCTCGGAATTCACCCCTCCACTTT,CASSLTPRNSPLHF
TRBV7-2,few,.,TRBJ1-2,TGTGCCAGCAGCTTAGAGGGGCCAGCAGGGAACTATGGCTACACCTTC,CASSLEGPAGNYGYTF
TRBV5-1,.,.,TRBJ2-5,TGCGCCAGCAGTCCGGGGGAAGAGACCCAGTACTTC,CASSPGEETQYF
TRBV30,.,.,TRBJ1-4,TGTGCCTGGAGTGTTTGGACAGAGCCTAATGAAAAACTGTTTTTT,CAWSVWTEPNEKLFF
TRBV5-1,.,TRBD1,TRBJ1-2,TGCGCCAGCAGCTTGGAAGGGACAGGGGATGGCTACACCTTC,CASSLEGTGDGYTF
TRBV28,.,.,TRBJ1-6,TGTGCCAGCATGCCCTATGCGAGGCCCCTCCACTTT,CASMPYARPLHF
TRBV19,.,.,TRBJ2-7,TGTGCCAGTCGTGGGGCAGGGGCCTACGAGCAGTACTTC,CASRGAGAYEQYF
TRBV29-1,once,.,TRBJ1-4,TGCAGCGTTGAATCGTCTGCAACTAATGAAAAACTGTTTTTT,CSVESSATNEKLFF
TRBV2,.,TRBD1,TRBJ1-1,TGTGCCAGCACCCGGGACAGGGCGGTCGCTGAAGCTTTCTTT,CASTRDRAVAEAFF
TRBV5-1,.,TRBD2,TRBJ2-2,TGCGCCAGCAAGGGACTAGCGGGACCTACCGCCGGGGAGCTGTTTTTT,CASKGLAGPTAGELFF
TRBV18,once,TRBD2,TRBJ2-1,TGTGCCAGCTCACCTCCAGGGGCTAGCGGGAGAAATGAGCAGTTCTTC,CASSPPGASGRNEQFF
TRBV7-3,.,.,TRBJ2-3,TGTGCCAGCAGCCCCGGGAGTCCTCGCACAGATACGCAGTATTTT,CASSPGSPRTDTQYF
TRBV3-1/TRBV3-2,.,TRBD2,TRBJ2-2,TGTGCCAGCAGCCAAGATACAGGACTAGCGGGGGACACCGGGGAGCTGTTTTTT,CASSQDTGLAGDTGELFF
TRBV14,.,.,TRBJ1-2,TGTGCCAGCAGCCAAAACAGGGTCCGGGGCTACACCTTC,CASSQNRVRGYTF
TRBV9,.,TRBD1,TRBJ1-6,TGTGCCAGCAGCTCAGGACAGGCGAGCTCCTATAATTCACCCCTCCACTTT,CASSSGQASSYNSPLHF
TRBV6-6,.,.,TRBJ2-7,TGTGCCAGCAGTTTGGGCAGGGGAAACGGCGAGCAGTACTTC,CASSLGRGNGEQYF
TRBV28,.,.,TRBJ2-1,TGTGCCAGCAGCCGCGGTGTAGCAGGGGGGAATGAGCAGTTCTTC,CASSRGVAGGNEQFF
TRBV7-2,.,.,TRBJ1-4,TGTGCCAGCAGCTTGACACAGGGCGTTGGTGAAAAACTGTTTTTT,CASSLTQGVGEKLFF
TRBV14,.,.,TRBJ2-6,TGTGCCAGCAGCCCCCTTCGCTCTGGGGCCAACGTCCTGACTTTC,CASSPLRSGANVLTF
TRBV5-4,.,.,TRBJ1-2,TGTGCCAGCAGCTCTGGAGGAGGGGTTCATGCGGTAGGCTATGGCTACACCTTC,CASSSGGGVHAVGYGYTF
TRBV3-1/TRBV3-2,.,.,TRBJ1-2,TGTGCCAGCAGCTCCACCACCCGGGGGGAGGGTTTGGGCTACACCTTC,CASSSTTRGEGLGYTF
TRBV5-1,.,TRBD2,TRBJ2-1,TGCGCCAGCAGCTTTCGGCTAGCGGGTGATGAGCAGTTCTTC,CASSFRLAGDEQFF